A selection of T cell receptor beta chains follows, all from one sample in a study of PD-L1 blockade in urothelial cancer. Sequencing was performed with immunoSEQ multiplex PCR; in TCRdb, only in-frame clones are kept and a portion is missing. This sample has approximately 79,000 clones, with 87% found just once. The specimen was PBMCs, collected around atezolizumab (anti-PD-L1) treatment. The receptors here all came from a woman in her sixties or seventies with urothelial cancer. Each CDR3 is given with its conserved first and last residue. A D gene is named only where the DNA matches it firmly. Some rows mark clone size as missing; the rest say once, few, many or name a class of expanded clone.

v_gene	d_gene	abundance	j_gene	CDR3aa	CDR3nt
TRBV27	TRBD2	once	TRBJ2-3	CASTQYWTSGEVDTQYF	TGTGCCAGCACCCAATACTGGACTAGCGGGGAGGTAGATACGCAGTATTTT
TRBV5-1	TRBD1	NA	TRBJ2-7	CASSLIPDRGKEQYF	TGCGCCAGCAGCTTGATACCGGACAGGGGGAAGGAGCAGTACTTC
TRBV30	NA	NA	TRBJ2-7	CACGDNPSYEQYF	TGTGCCTGCGGGGACAACCCCTCCTACGAGCAGTACTTC
TRBV19	TRBD1	many	TRBJ1-5	CASSPPGQGTQPQHF	TGTGCCAGTAGTCCTCCGGGACAGGGAACTCAGCCCCAGCATTTT
TRBV5-4	NA	NA	TRBJ2-7	CASSLGTPGEQYF	TGTGCCAGCAGCCTGGGGACTCCAGGCGAGCAGTACTTC
TRBV7-8	TRBD1	NA	TRBJ1-5	CASSGPGQGLSNQPQHF	TGTGCCAGCAGCGGTCCGGGACAGGGTTTATCAAATCAGCCCCAGCATTTT
TRBV25-1	TRBD1	NA	TRBJ1-4	CASRGTGGYEKLFF	TGTGCCAGCAGGGGGACAGGGGGATATGAAAAACTGTTTTTT
TRBV5-1	NA	NA	TRBJ2-7	CASSLGANSRREQYF	TGCGCCAGCAGCTTGGGCGCAAACTCTAGGCGCGAGCAGTACTTC
TRBV5-5	TRBD2	NA	TRBJ2-5	CASSLTGTSGGQETQYF	TGTGCCAGCAGCTTAACCGGGACTAGCGGGGGGCAAGAGACCCAGTACTTC
TRBV6-1	NA	NA	TRBJ1-5	CASSDSGGQPQHF	TGTGCCAGCAGTGACTCGGGGGGGCAGCCCCAGCATTTT
TRBV30	NA	few	TRBJ1-1	CAWKQKTEMNTEAFF	TGTGCCTGGAAGCAGAAGACAGAGATGAACACTGAAGCTTTCTTT
TRBV7-9	NA	few	TRBJ1-1	CASSLDMTHTEAFF	TGTGCCAGCAGCTTGGACATGACCCACACTGAAGCTTTCTTT
TRBV2	NA	NA	TRBJ1-2	CASSETENYGYTF	TGTGCCAGCAGTGAAACAGAGAACTATGGCTACACCTTC
TRBV6-6	TRBD2	once	TRBJ2-1	CASSYSIVSGGPGQFF	TGTGCCAGCAGTTACTCAATCGTTAGCGGGGGACCGGGGCAGTTCTTC
TRBV15	NA	NA	TRBJ2-4	CATSRETGTIQYF	TGTGCCACCAGCAGAGAGACAGGTACCATTCAGTACTTC
TRBV6-1	NA	NA	TRBJ1-5	CASSFNQPQHF	TGTGCCAGCAGCTTTAATCAGCCCCAGCATTTT
TRBV9	NA	NA	TRBJ1-2	CASSPSLGEAGYTF	TGTGCCAGCAGCCCGAGTCTGGGGGAGGCTGGCTACACCTTC
TRBV2	NA	NA	TRBJ2-1	CASGLEGLSYNEQFF	TGTGCCAGCGGTTTGGAGGGTCTATCCTACAATGAGCAGTTCTTC